Sequencing of this TCR beta chain was carried out in a study of blood T cell repertoires in COVID-19 (dated by TCRdb to 2019 to 2021). Regarding the research as a whole: The collaborator samples originated in the United States, Italy and Spain and spanned the acute and convalescent phases of COVID-19. The prospective study material was composed of cDNA or gDNA derived from T cells, B-cell-depleted T cells, or PBMCs. The dataset comprised deeply sampled blood TCRbeta repertoires from subjects exposed to, actively infected with, or recovered from COVID-19. The repertoires were released in a freely available public database intended as a resource for research on the immune response to SARS-CoV-2. Samples came from the ongoing ImmuneRACE study (first 160 participants) plus 1,254 subjects from 6 global collaborators. Sample metadata almost always included a de-identified subject ID, COVID-19 status, age in years and sex. HLA class I and class II types, where available, came from metadata supplied by the sample provider rather than from assay-based typing. The research as a whole found: The amount of clinical and demographic metadata varied by source and participant and was provided uncurated.

Collaborating institutions collected whole blood in K2EDTA tubes following their own protocols. For TCRbeta analysis, collaborators shipped samples as frozen whole blood, isolated PBMCs, or DNA extracted from either of those sample types. A remark on this clone: Which antigen it targets is not known. Per-base qualities were not stored, and no clone one base away is much larger.

The immunoSEQ Assay, a bias-controlled multiplex PCR, was used to amplify TCRbeta CDR3 regions from genomic DNA. The published analysis was carried out like this. Nucleated cell counts per sample were estimated from amplification of reference gene primers within the assay. To quantify the absolute abundance of each unique TCRbeta CDR3 rearrangement, sequence reads were collapsed and filtered. Productive Simpson clonality was computed per sample as the square root of Simpson's diversity index over productive rearrangements. Held by TCRdb, this immuneACCESS table contains in-frame sequences only and omits some clones. Under half of the omission traces to an unresolved V gene where checked; the cause of the rest is unknown. From that table come the V and J calls and clone size; the DNA was used to work out D and trimming. This sample gives about 140,000 clones in total; roughly 80% of them show up just once. The ten largest make up roughly 8.6% of the sample.

Sequenced sample: peripheral blood. The clonotype originates from a woman between 45 and 60 years old with active or convalescent COVID-19.

CDR3 region: CATRRLRDRGREAFF. The bases read TGTGCCACCAGGCGACTCAGGGACAGGGGGCGGGAAGCTTTCTTT. The chain uses TRBV15 and TRBJ1-1, and TRBD1 matches 12 of the central bases. Including cysteine and phenylalanine, the CDR3 has 15 amino acids. Left in the record is the CDR3 DNA by itself, 45 bases read in frame from the first base. From the germline V gene (reference sequence), CDR1 is LNHNV and CDR2 is YYDKDF. V has 6 bases trimmed and J has 8 bases trimmed; junction bases matching no gene number 10.